The clone carrying this T cell receptor (beta chain) was counted only a few times. Its antigen is currently unknown. There were TCR beta CDR3 regions amplified from RNA transcripts. A set of HTBI primers served as the primers for a first-round RT-PCR of the TCR CDR3. One entry per CDR3 protein results from TCRdb running MiXCR on the multiplex PCR reads. The sample yields a few hundred thousand distinct CDR3 sequences, approximately 15% seen once. The PBMCs had their origin in 10 ml of fresh peripheral blood. This sample was taken from a study of T cells in Graves' hyperthyroidism and ophthalmopathy. Across the whole study: Pretreatment peripheral blood was obtained at initial diagnosis.

Findings and caveats of the study: A median around 6.4 months before onset, the model predicted ophthalmopathy. Ophthalmopathy was separated from stable hyperthyroidism by a 13 V-J model.

Germline assignment: CDR1 MNHEY and CDR2 SMNVEV (reference sequence). CDR3 size: 13 residues. Trimming took off 2 bases at V and 5 bases at J, with 9 bases between the two ends. Sequencing input: blood. The TCR comes from a woman aged 25 to 45 with Graves' hyperthyroidism. The chain recombines TRBV27 with TRBJ2-5, with D possibly matching TRBD2 (5 bases). The CDR3 is CASSLAGLETQYF. The CDR3 nucleotides read TGTGCCAGCAGTTTAGCGGGTTTGGAGACCCAGTACTTC.